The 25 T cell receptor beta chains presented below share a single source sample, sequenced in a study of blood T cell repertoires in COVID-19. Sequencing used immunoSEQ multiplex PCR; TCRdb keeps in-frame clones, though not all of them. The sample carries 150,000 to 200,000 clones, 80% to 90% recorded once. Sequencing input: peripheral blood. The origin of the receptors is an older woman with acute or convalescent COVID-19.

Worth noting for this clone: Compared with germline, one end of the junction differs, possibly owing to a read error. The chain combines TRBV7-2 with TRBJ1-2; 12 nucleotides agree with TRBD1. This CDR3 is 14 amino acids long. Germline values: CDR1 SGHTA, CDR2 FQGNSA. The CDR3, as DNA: TGTGCCAGCAGATTAGGGACAGGGGGCTCTGGCTACACCTTC. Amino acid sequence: CASRLGTGGSGYTF.

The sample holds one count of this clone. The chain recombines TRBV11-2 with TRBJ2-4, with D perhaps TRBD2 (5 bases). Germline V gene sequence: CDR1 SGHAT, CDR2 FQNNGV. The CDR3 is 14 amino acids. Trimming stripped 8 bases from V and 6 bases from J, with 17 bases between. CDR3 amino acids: CASAQRSDGNIQYF. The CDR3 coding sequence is TGTGCCAGCGCTCAGCGGTCCGATGGAAACATTCAGTACTTC.

Here the CDR3 reads CASSQTSVGNYGYTF. CDR3 nucleotide sequence: TGTGCCAGCAGCCAAACCTCCGTGGGCAACTATGGCTACACCTTC. V gene TRBV3-1 (or the pseudogene TRBV3-2) combines with J gene TRBJ1-2; D ambiguous. CDR3 size: 15 residues. V was shortened by 2 bases and J by 2 bases, with 12 bases between the two germline ends. Germline loops: CDR1 LGHDT, CDR2 YNNKEL (reference sequence).

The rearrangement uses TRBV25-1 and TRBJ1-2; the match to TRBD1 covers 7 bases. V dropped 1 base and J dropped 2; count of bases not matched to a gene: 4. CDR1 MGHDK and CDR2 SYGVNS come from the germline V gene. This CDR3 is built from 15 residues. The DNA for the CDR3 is TGTGCCAGCAGTGAATCTTGGACAGGCAACTATGGCTACACCTTC. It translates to CASSESWTGNYGYTF.

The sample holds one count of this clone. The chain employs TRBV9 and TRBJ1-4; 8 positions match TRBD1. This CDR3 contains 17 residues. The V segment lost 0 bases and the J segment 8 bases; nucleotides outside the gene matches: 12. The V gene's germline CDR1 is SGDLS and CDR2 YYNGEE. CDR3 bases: TGTGCCAGCAGCGTAGAAGGGGAGACAGGGGATTGGGAAAAACTGTTTTTT. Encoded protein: CASSVEGETGDWEKLFF.

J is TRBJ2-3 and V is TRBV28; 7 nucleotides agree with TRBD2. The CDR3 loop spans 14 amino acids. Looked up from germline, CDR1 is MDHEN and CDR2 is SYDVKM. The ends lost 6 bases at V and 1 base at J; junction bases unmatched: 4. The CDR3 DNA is TGTGCCAGCAGCCTACTAGCGCGCACAGATACGCAGTATTTT. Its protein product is CASSLLARTDTQYF.

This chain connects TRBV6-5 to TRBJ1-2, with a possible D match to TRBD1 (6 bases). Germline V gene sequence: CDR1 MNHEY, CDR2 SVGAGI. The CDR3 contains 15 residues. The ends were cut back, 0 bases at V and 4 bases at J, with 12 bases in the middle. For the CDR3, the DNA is TGTGCCAGCAGTTACTCGAGGGGAGGGGGCTATGGCTACACCTTC. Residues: CASSYSRGGGYGYTF.

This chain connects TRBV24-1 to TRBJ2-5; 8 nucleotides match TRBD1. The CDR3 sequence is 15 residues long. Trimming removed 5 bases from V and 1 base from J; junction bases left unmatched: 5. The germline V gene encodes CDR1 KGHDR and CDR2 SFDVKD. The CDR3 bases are TGTGCCACCAGTGGATCAGGGGGCCTCCAAGAGACCCAGTACTTC. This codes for CATSGSGGLQETQYF.

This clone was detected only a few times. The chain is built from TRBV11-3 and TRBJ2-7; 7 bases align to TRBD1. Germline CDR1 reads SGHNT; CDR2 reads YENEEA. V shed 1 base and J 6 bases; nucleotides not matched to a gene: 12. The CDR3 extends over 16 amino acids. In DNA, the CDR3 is TGTGCCAGCAGCTTAGGGGGACAGAACCTTGGTCGCGAGCAGTACTTC. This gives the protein CASSLGGQNLGREQYF.

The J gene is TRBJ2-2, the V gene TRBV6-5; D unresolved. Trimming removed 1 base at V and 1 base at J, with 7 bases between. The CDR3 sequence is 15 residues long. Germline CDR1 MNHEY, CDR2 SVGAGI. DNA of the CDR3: TGTGCCAGCAGTTACTATCCAGGGAACACCGGGGAGCTGTTTTTT. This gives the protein CASSYYPGNTGELFF.

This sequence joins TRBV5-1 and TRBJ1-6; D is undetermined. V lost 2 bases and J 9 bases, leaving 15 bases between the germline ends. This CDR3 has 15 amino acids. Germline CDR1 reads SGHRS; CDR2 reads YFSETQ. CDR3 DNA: TGCGCCAGCAGCTTAAGCGCCGGCAAAGGTTCACCCCTCCACTTT. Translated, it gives CASSLSAGKGSPLHF.

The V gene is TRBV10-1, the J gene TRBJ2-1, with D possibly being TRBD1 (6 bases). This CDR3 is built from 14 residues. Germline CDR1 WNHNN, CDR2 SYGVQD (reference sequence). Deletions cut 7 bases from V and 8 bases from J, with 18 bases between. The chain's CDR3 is CASTASTGIHEQFF. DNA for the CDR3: TGCGCCAGCACTGCCAGTACAGGGATCCATGAGCAGTTCTTC.

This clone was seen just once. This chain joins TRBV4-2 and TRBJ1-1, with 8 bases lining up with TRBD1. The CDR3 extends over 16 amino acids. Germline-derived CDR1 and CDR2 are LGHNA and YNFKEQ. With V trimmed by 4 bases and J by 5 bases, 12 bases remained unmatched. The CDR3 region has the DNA TGTGCCAGCAGCCTATCGGGACAGGCGAGGAGGACTGAAGCTTTCTTT. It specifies CASSLSGQARRTEAFF.

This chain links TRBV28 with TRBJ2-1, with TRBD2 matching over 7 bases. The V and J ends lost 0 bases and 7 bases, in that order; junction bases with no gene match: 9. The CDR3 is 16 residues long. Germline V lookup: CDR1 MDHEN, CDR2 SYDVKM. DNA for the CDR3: TGTGCCAGCAGTTTATGGGCGGCGGGAGCCTCGAATGAGCAGTTCTTC. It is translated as CASSLWAAGASNEQFF.

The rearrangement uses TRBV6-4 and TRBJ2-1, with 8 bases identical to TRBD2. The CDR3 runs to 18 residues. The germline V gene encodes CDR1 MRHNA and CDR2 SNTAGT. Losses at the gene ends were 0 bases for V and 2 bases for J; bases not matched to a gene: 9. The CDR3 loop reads CASSDSTERERAYNEQFF. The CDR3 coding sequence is TGTGCCAGCAGTGACTCGACCGAGCGGGAGAGGGCCTACAATGAGCAGTTCTTC.

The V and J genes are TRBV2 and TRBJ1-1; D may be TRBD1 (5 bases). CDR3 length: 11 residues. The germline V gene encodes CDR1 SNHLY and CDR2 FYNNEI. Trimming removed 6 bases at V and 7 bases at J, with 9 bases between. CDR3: CASRQTVEAFF. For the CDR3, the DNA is TGTGCCAGCAGGCAGACAGTTGAAGCTTTCTTT.

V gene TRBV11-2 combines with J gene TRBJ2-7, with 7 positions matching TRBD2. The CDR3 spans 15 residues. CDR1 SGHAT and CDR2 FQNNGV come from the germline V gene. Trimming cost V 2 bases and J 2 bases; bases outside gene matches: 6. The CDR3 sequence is CASSLSASGAYEQYF. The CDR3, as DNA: TGTGCCAGCAGCTTAAGCGCTAGCGGAGCCTACGAGCAGTACTTC.

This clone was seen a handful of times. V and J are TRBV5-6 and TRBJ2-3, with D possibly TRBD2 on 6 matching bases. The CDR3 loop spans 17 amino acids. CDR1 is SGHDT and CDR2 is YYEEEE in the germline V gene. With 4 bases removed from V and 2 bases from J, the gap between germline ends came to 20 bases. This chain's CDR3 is CASSPLGGRGPTDTQYF. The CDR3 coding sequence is TGTGCCAGCAGCCCACTGGGGGGTCGGGGACCCACAGATACGCAGTATTTT. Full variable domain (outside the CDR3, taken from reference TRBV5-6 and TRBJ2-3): DAGVTQSPTHLIKTRGQQVTLRCSPKSGHDTVSWYQQALGQGPQFIFQYYEEEERQRGNFPDRFSGHQFPNYSSELNVNALLLGDSALYLCASSPLGGRGPTDTQYFGPGTRLTVL.

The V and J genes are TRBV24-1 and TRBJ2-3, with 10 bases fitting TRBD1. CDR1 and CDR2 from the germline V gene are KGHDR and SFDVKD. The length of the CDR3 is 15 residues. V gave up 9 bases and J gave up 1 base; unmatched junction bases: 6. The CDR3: CATAGTGAGTDTQYF. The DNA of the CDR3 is TGTGCCACCGCCGGGACAGGGGCTGGCACAGATACGCAGTATTTT.

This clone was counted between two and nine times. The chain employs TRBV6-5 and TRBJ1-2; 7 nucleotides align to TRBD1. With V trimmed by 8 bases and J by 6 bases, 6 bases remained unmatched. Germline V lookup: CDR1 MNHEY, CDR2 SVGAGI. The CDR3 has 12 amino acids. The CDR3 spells CASRQGRDGYTF. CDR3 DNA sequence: TGTGCCAGCCGACAGGGCCGGGATGGCTACACCTTC.

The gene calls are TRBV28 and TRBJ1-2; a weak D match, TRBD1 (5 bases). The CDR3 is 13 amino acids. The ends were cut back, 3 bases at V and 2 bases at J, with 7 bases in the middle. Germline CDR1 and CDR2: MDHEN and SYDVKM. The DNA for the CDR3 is TGTGCCAGCAGTTTGGGGCAGAACTATGGCTACACCTTC. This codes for CASSLGQNYGYTF.

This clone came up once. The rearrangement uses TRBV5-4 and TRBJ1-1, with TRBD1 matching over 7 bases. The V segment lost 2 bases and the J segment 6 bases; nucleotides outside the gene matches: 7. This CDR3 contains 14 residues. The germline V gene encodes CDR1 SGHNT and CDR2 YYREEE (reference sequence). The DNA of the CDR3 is TGTGCCAGCAGCTTTGAGACAGGGTACCCTGAAGCTTTCTTT. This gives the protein CASSFETGYPEAFF.

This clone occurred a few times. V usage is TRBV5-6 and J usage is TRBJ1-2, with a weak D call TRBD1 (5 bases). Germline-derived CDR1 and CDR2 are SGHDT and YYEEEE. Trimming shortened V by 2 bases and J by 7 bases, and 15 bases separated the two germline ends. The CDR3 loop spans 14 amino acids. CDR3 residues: CASSLTGPGRGYTF. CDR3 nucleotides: TGTGCCAGCAGCTTAACAGGACCGGGTCGTGGCTACACCTTC.

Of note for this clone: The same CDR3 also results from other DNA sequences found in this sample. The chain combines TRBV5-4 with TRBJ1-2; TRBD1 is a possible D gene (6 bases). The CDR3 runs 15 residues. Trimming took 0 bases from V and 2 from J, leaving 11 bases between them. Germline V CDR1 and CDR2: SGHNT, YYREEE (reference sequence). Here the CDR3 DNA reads TGTGCCAGCAGCTTGGTCGGGGGGGCGAACTATGGCTACACCTTC. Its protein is CASSLVGGANYGYTF.

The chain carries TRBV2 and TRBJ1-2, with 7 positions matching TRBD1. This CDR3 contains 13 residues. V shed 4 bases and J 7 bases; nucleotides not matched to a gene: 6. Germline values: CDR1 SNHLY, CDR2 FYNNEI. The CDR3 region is CASSVEGASGYTF. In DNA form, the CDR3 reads TGTGCCAGCAGTGTTGAGGGGGCCAGTGGCTACACCTTC.